The clone carrying this T cell receptor beta chain was detected a few times. This specimen belongs to a study of control samples from healthy donors and cancer patients. The CDR3 contains 12 residues. V was clipped by 4 bases and J by 0 bases, with 3 bases between them. The germline V gene has CDR1 MNHEY and CDR2 SVGEGT. Profiling relied on immunoSEQ multiplex PCR, and the TCRdb table lists in-frame clones only, not all of them. In the table there are about 150,000 clones, 80% to 95% of which are singletons. J is TRBJ1-2 and V is TRBV6-2 or TRBV6-3; no clear D. This sequence was found in a man aged 18 to 29 in good health. Sequenced: blood. CDR3 in amino acids: CASSWSNYGYTF. CDR3 coding DNA: TGTGCCAGCAGTTGGTCTAACTATGGCTACACCTTC.